The following is a TCR beta chain sequence with its context. The data stem from a study of monozygotic twins with inflammatory bowel disease. In eight separate reactions per sample, cDNA was generated. TCRdb re-called the 5' RACE reads, yielding one record per CDR3 amino acid sequence without DNA. The listing records fewer than 550,000 distinct CDR3 sequences. The CDR3 spans 12 residues. Germline values: CDR1 MNHEY, CDR2 SVGEGT. This sequence joins TRBV6-2 or TRBV6-3 and TRBJ2-1; the TCRdb call, TRBD1, lacks DNA for checking. The receptor was derived from a human donor with ulcerative colitis or Crohn's disease, or a healthy co-twin of an affected twin (not recorded which). The sequenced material came from blood. The CDR3 spells CASSYRGNEQFF.